The T cell receptor (beta chain) under discussion was sequenced for a study of OX40 agonist ivuxolimab in advanced cancers. For the study at large: The drug used for patients, ivuxolimab, was an agonistic anti-OX40 (CD134) antibody. Dose-escalation cases comprised hepatocellular carcinoma, melanoma, renal cell or head and neck cancer.

The V and J ends lost 5 bases and 2 bases, in that order; junction bases with no gene match: 4. The CDR3 totals 14 residues. The germline CDR1 and CDR2 sequences are MNHEY and SVGAGI. Here immunoSEQ multiplex PCR was the method, and the copy in TCRdb shows in-frame clones only, minus some. The sample yields 90,000 to 100,000 clones, more than 85% seen once. Broader study findings: Those patients achieving a partial response at 0.1-3.0 mg/kg showed among the lowest clonal expansion. CD8+ T cells averaged more expanded clones than CD4+.

As for this clone: What it binds is not known.

Sequencing used CD4+ or CD8+ T cells sorted from blood, obtained in a trial of the OX40 agonist ivuxolimab. The chain uses TRBV6-5 and TRBJ2-7, with 9 bases lining up with TRBD1. The TCR originated in an adult with an advanced solid tumor such as melanoma, head and neck, liver or kidney cancer. In nucleotides, the CDR3 is TGTGCCAGCAGTCGTGGACAGGGGACCTACGAGCAGTACTTC. It translates to CASSRGQGTYEQYF.